This T cell receptor (beta chain) was obtained from a study of cytomegalovirus exposure and HLA in healthy donors. Overall study context: For the 300 to 400 genotyped donors, over 80% fell within the Caucasian-associated ancestry cluster.

General study points: Accurate predictions that matched the HLA-A and HLA-B alleles of most subjects were reportedly made from TCR beta sequences. In a later analysis, an Asian-associated ancestry cluster reportedly showed fewer N-insertions than the roughly 730-donor mean. Reports described diagnosis of cytomegalovirus status by the classifier as highly specific and sensitive.

About this clone: The antigen is undetermined.

The PCR employed 60 Vbeta primers together with 13 Jbeta primers. Sequencing was performed with immunoSEQ multiplex PCR; in TCRdb, only in-frame clones are kept and a portion is missing. The sample has 150,000 or so clones; around 76% are singletons. Germline-derived CDR1 and CDR2 are MNHNY and SVGAGI (reference sequence). The CDR3 is 16 amino acids. Germline trimming cut 7 bases from V and 6 bases from J; bases unmatched to any gene: 10. The sequence was collected from a female donor in good health and CMV-seronegative. The V gene is TRBV6-6, the J gene TRBJ2-5; TRBD2 matches 14 bases. Specimen: PBMCs. CDR3 sequence reads: CASTPGTSGRGKTQYF. Written as DNA, the CDR3 is TGTGCCAGCACCCCCGGGACTAGCGGGAGAGGGAAGACCCAGTACTTC.